One sample yielded the 25 T cell receptor beta chains listed below, sequenced in a study of blood T cells in healthy people across ages. Next came a second PCR, run for about 7 to 12 cycles, which used a sample-barcoded 5' primer along with a J-beta primer mix. MiXCR was run by TCRdb on the 5' RACE reads, yielding one entry per CDR3 protein. Counted here are about 760,000 distinct CDR3 sequences, roughly 25% occurring once; the ten biggest clones make up 9% to 9.5%. The sample was also reused in another study, on T cells of mothers and their children.

The material sequenced was blood. These TCRs come from a boy between 10 and 17 years old in good health.

The V and J genes are TRBV6-6 and TRBJ2-5; weak D call: TRBD1 (6 bases). From germline, CDR1 is MNHNY and CDR2 SVGAGI (reference sequence). V gave up 2 bases and J gave up 2 bases, with 15 bases separating them. The CDR3 has 16 amino acids. CDR3 in amino acids: CASSYDRTRPQETQYF. The CDR3 DNA reads TGTGCCAGCAGTTACGACAGGACAAGGCCACAAGAGACCCAGTACTTC.

The V gene is TRBV25-1, the J gene TRBJ1-5; D ambiguous. V lost 1 base, J lost 5 bases, and 9 bases lay in between. Germline assignment: CDR1 MGHDK and CDR2 SYGVNS. This CDR3 comprises 14 residues. The CDR3 bases are TGTGCCAGCAGTGAATTAGGAGGCGATCAGCCCCAGCATTTT. Its translation is CASSELGGDQPQHF.

A few counts support this clonotype. A single base separates this from a much larger clone, so it may be a read error. The chain joins TRBV24-1 to TRBJ2-5, with D perhaps matching TRBD1 (6 bases). The CDR3 runs 16 residues. In germline, CDR1 is KGHDR, CDR2 SFDVKD. Trimming pared 9 bases from V and 4 bases from J, leaving 23 bases between. CDR3 amino acids: CATGGGTPRKVETQYF. The CDR3 DNA reads as TGTGCCACCGGGGGCGGTACTCCAAGGAAAGTAGAGACCCAGTACTTC.

This clonotype was counted between two and nine times. The chain joins TRBV21-1 to TRBJ2-7; the table calls TRBD1, which could not be checked here. TRBV21-1 is noted as a pseudogene. The length of the CDR3 is 15 residues. CDR3 protein: CASSNGTANSYEQYF. CDR3 nucleotides: TGTGCCAGCAGCAACGGGACAGCTAACTCCTACGAGCAGTACTTC.

This clonotype showed up just a few times. The junction does not match germline at one end; this may be a read error. The CDR3 region is CASSFWLAGAPIEAQYF. The CDR3 nucleotides read TGTGCCAGCAGTTTTTGGCTAGCGGGAGCCCCGATAGAGGCCCAGTACTTC. The chain recombines TRBV28 with TRBJ2-5; 10 positions match TRBD2. The CDR3 contains 17 residues. Germline CDR1 is MDHEN and CDR2 is SYDVKM.

In DNA, the CDR3 is TGTGCCAGCAGTTTCTTCGGACAGAATTCACCCCTCCACTTT. It encodes CASSFFGQNSPLHF. The V gene is TRBV28, the J gene TRBJ1-6; TRBD1 is a possible D gene (6 bases). CDR1 and CDR2 from the germline V gene are MDHEN and SYDVKM. The CDR3 has 14 amino acids. Trimming stripped 3 bases from V and 7 bases from J, with 10 bases between.

V and J are TRBV15 and TRBJ2-5; 11 bases align to TRBD2. The germline gives CDR1 LNHNV, CDR2 YYDKDF (reference sequence). This CDR3 has 21 residues. V lost 0 bases to trimming and J lost 8 bases; unmatched junction nucleotides: 23. Here the CDR3 reads CATSREALAGGSKTRDKTQYF. DNA of the CDR3: TGTGCCACCAGCAGAGAGGCCCTAGCGGGAGGAAGTAAAACAAGAGATAAAACCCAGTACTTC.

This sequence joins TRBV19 and TRBJ2-1; D might be TRBD1 (6 bases). Germline V CDR1 and CDR2: LNHDA, SQIVND (reference sequence). This CDR3 is 14 amino acids long. Trimming took off 1 base at V and 10 bases at J, with 14 bases between the two ends. CDR3 protein: CASSIGQGLGEQFF. In nucleotides, the CDR3 is TGTGCCAGTAGTATAGGTCAGGGGCTGGGAGAGCAGTTCTTC. Together with reference TRBV19 and TRBJ2-1, the CDR3 gives the full variable domain: DGGITQSPKYLFRKEGQNVTLSCEQNLNHDAMYWYRQDPGQGLRLIYYSQIVNDFQKGDIAEGYSVSREKKESFPLTVTSAQKNPTAFYLCASSIGQGLGEQFFGPGTRLTVL.

A few counts support this clonotype. This rearrangement joins TRBV28 to TRBJ1-3, with D maybe TRBD1 (6 bases). Germline loops: CDR1 MDHEN, CDR2 SYDVKM. The CDR3 runs to 21 residues. Trimming shortened V by 6 bases and J by 3 bases, and 33 bases separated the two germline ends. CDR3 sequence: CASRQIHRDIVWATSGNTIYF. DNA of the CDR3: TGTGCCAGCAGGCAAATCCATCGGGACATTGTCTGGGCGACGAGTGGAAACACCATATATTTT. Full variable domain (outside the CDR3, taken from reference TRBV28 and TRBJ1-3): DVKVTQSSRYLVKRTGEKVFLECVQDMDHENMFWYRQDPGLGLRLIYFSYDVKMKEKGDIPEGYSVSREKKERFSLILESASTNQTSMYLCASRQIHRDIVWATSGNTIYFGEGSWLTVV.

This clonotype was found many times. This rearrangement joins TRBV12-3 or TRBV12-4 to TRBJ2-1; unclear D gene. V was clipped by 5 bases and J by 7 bases, with 18 bases between them. The CDR3 length is 15 residues. The CDR3 DNA reads as TGTGCCAGCAGTCCCCCGCTGCGTCTCGGTAATGAGCAGTTCTTC. Translation: CASSPPLRLGNEQFF.

The chain links TRBV11-3 to TRBJ2-7, with TRBD2 identical over 12 bases. Trimming removed 0 bases from V and 5 bases from J; junction bases left unmatched: 2. The germline gives CDR1 SGHNT, CDR2 YENEEA. CDR3 length: 15 amino acids. The CDR3 DNA reads TGTGCCAGCAGCTTAGACCGGACTAGCGGGAACGAGCAGTACTTC. Its translation is CASSLDRTSGNEQYF.

The chain employs TRBV5-1 and TRBJ2-7; perhaps D is TRBD1 or TRBD2 (6 bases each). Germline lookup yields CDR1 SGHRS and CDR2 YFSETQ. Trimming took 4 bases from V and 3 from J, leaving 17 bases between them. This CDR3 has 15 residues. CDR3 DNA: TGCGCCAGCAGCGCTACGGGGGCGTTTAACTACGAGCAGTACTTC. This codes for CASSATGAFNYEQYF. Complete variable domain (other parts from reference TRBV5-1 and TRBJ2-7): KAGVTQTPRYLIKTRGQQVTLSCSPISGHRSVSWYQQTPGQGLQFLFEYFSETQRNKGNFPGRFSGRQFSNSRSEMNVSTLELGDSALYLCASSATGAFNYEQYFGPGTRLTVT.

The chain couples TRBV28 to TRBJ2-7, with D possibly TRBD2 on 5 matching bases. V was clipped by 5 bases and J by 3 bases, with 17 bases between them. Germline CDR1 MDHEN, CDR2 SYDVKM. The CDR3 has 15 residues. Here the CDR3 DNA reads TGTGCCAGCAGTCCCGGTGCGGGTTCTAACTACGAGCAGTACTTC. Protein: CASSPGAGSNYEQYF.

The chain is built from TRBV6-5 and TRBJ2-7; 7 bases match TRBD1. The CDR3 runs 16 residues. Germline values: CDR1 MNHEY, CDR2 SVGAGI. V lost 0 bases, J lost 5 bases, and 10 bases stayed unmatched. The CDR3 DNA reads TGTGCCAGCAGTTACTCAGGGGGCCCCAGGACCCACGAGCAGTACTTC. Its protein product is CASSYSGGPRTHEQYF.

In its sample, this clonotype was seen a few times. This sequence joins TRBV29-1 and TRBJ2-2, with D possibly being TRBD1 or TRBD2 (7 bases each). V lost 7 bases to trimming and J lost 3 bases, with 15 bases between them. CDR3 length: 14 amino acids. Germline-derived CDR1 and CDR2 are SQVTM and ANQGSEA. The CDR3 bases are TGCAGCGCTCCAGGGGGGGCCGACACCGGGGAGCTGTTTTTT. This sequence encodes CSAPGGADTGELFF.

The chain uses TRBV7-2 and TRBJ2-5; weak D call: TRBD2 (5 bases). Germline loops: CDR1 SGHTA, CDR2 FQGNSA. Trimming pared 6 bases from V and 5 bases from J, leaving 10 bases between. The CDR3 sequence is 12 residues long. CDR3 region: CASSTSWETQYF. CDR3 sequence (DNA): TGTGCCAGCAGTACTAGTTGGGAGACCCAGTACTTC. The full variable domain, completed using reference TRBV7-2 and TRBJ2-5, is GAGVSQSPSNKVTEKGKDVELRCDPISGHTALYWYRQSLGQGLEFLIYFQGNSAPDKSGLPSDRFSAERTGGSVSTLTIQRTQQEDSAVYLCASSTSWETQYFGPGTRLLVL.

The rearrangement uses TRBV7-9 and TRBJ2-1, with TRBD2 matching 8 bases. The trim removed 0 bases at V and 5 bases at J, leaving 6 bases unmatched. The germline gives CDR1 SEHNR, CDR2 FQNEAQ (reference sequence). The CDR3 covers 16 residues. The CDR3 bases are TGTGCCAGCAGCTTAGCGCGGGGGGAGCAGAACAATGAGCAGTTCTTC. Protein product: CASSLARGEQNNEQFF.

This sequence joins TRBV20-1 and TRBJ2-1; the match to TRBD1 covers 8 bases. Germline V CDR1 and CDR2: DFQATT, SNEGSKA (reference sequence). The CDR3 length is 13 residues. With 1 base clipped from V and 10 bases from J, the junction kept 6 bases outside the gene matches. The CDR3 spells CSARGPGDREQFF. In DNA form, the CDR3 reads TGCAGTGCTAGAGGACCAGGGGACAGGGAGCAGTTCTTC.

The chain uses TRBV24-1 and TRBJ2-2; 10 bases line up with TRBD1. Germline assignment: CDR1 KGHDR and CDR2 SFDVKD. The length of the CDR3 is 15 residues. V was clipped by 10 bases and J by 3 bases; unmatched bases: 7. The CDR3 DNA follows: TGTGCCACGGATCCGGGGACAGGGGACACCGGGGAGCTGTTTTTT. It is translated as CATDPGTGDTGELFF.

This clonotype was seen a handful of times. This chain connects TRBV29-1 to TRBJ2-5; D not resolved. CDR1 is SQVTM and CDR2 is ANQGSEA in the germline V gene. This CDR3 is built from 12 residues. V lost 4 bases to trimming and J lost 3 bases, with 9 bases between them. The CDR3 sequence: CSVGSLEETQYF. CDR3 nucleotides: TGCAGCGTTGGATCGTTAGAAGAGACCCAGTACTTC.

This clonotype appeared many times. The rearrangement joins TRBV11-2 to TRBJ2-3, with D maybe TRBD2 (6 bases). This CDR3 comprises 14 residues. Germline assignment: CDR1 SGHAT and CDR2 FQNNGV. V was shortened by 3 bases and J by 1 base, with 8 bases between the two germline ends. CDR3 sequence (DNA): TGTGCCAGCAGCTTGGGACTGGGCACAGATACGCAGTATTTT. Residues: CASSLGLGTDTQYF.

This clonotype was counted between two and nine times. V is TRBV7-2 and J is TRBJ2-6, with D uncertain. CDR3 size: 16 residues. Per germline, CDR1 SGHTA and CDR2 FQGNSA. V shed 1 base and J shed 0 bases, with 7 bases lying between them. This CDR3 reads CASSLEPNSGANVLTF. In nucleotides, the CDR3 is TGTGCCAGCAGCTTAGAGCCCAACTCTGGGGCCAACGTCCTGACTTTC.

This clonotype was seen only a few times. The rearrangement joins TRBV2 to TRBJ2-5, with 12 bases matching TRBD2. V dropped 7 bases and J dropped 5; count of bases not matched to a gene: 5. CDR1 and CDR2 from the germline V gene are SNHLY and FYNNEI. This CDR3 comprises 14 residues. The CDR3 here is CASKGLAGSETQYF. The CDR3 DNA reads as TGTGCCAGCAAAGGACTAGCGGGAAGCGAGACCCAGTACTTC.

This clonotype showed up just a few times. The chain is built from TRBV13 and TRBJ2-1, with a weak D call TRBD2 (5 bases). CDR1 and CDR2 from the germline V gene are PRHDT and FYEKMQ (reference sequence). The V end lost 11 bases, the J end lost 8 bases, and 13 bases lay between the germline ends. The length of the CDR3 is 11 residues. The CDR3: CAVLRGDEQFF. CDR3 nucleotide sequence: TGTGCCGTCCTCCGGGGAGATGAGCAGTTCTTC.

This clonotype occurred once. The chain links TRBV18 to TRBJ2-7, with 8 bases aligning to TRBD1. This CDR3 contains 14 residues. V dropped 5 bases and J dropped 7; count of bases not matched to a gene: 10. The germline CDR1 and CDR2 sequences are KGHSH and LQKENI. The CDR3 region is CASSNQGAHKEQYF. The DNA for the CDR3 is TGTGCCAGCTCAAACCAGGGGGCGCATAAAGAGCAGTACTTC.